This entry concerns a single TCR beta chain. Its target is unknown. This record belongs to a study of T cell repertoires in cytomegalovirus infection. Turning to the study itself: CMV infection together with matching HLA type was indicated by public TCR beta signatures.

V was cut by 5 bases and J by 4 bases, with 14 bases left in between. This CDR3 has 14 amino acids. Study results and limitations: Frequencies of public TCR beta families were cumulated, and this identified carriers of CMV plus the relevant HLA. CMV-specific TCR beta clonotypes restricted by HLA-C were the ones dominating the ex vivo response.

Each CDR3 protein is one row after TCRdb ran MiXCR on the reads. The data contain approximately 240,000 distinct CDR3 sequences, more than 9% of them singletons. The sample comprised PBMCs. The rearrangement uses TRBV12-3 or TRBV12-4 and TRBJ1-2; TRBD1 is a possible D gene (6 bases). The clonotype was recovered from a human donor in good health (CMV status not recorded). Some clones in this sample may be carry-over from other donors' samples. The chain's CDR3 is CASSQSTGGYGYTF. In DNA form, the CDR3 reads TGTGCCAGCAGTCAGTCGACAGGAGGCTATGGCTACACCTTC.